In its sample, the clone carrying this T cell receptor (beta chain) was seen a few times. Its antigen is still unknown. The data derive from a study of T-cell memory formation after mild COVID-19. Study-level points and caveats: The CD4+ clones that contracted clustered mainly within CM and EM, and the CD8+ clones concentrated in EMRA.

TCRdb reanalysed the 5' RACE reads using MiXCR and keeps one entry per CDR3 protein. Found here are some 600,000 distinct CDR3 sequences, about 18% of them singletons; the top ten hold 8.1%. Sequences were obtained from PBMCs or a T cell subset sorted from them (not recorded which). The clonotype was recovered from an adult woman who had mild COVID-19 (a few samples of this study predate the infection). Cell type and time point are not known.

The CDR3 region is CATSMTGPNEQFF. DNA for the CDR3: TGTGCCACCAGCATGACAGGGCCGAATGAGCAGTTCTTC. The genes are TRBV15 and TRBJ2-1; TRBD1 matches 7 bases. There are 13 residues in the CDR3. In germline, CDR1 is LNHNV, CDR2 YYDKDF (reference sequence). Losses at the gene ends were 4 bases for V and 7 bases for J; bases not matched to a gene: 4.